This TCR beta chain stems from a study of CD8 T cells in ankylosing spondylitis. This clonotype was seen more than once but under ten times. No antigen is known for it. Each TCR beta library was made by quantitative 5'-RACE that incorporated molecular barcodes. TCRdb redid the calling of the 5' RACE reads with MiXCR, one entry per CDR3 protein. This sample has roughly 670,000 distinct CDR3 sequences; under 20% occur once, and the top ten carry around a fifth. With 1 base removed from V and 4 bases from J, the gap between germline ends came to 11 bases. The CDR3 has 16 residues. Germline-derived CDR1 and CDR2 are SEHNR and FQNEAQ (reference sequence). Points from the study as a whole: Matched synovial fluid from ankylosing spondylitis patients was reported to be enriched for disease-linked clones. Typical of ankylosing spondylitis blood, it appeared, was a TCR beta motif of several highly homologous variants.

This sequence was found in a male donor with ankylosing spondylitis. The sample consisted of blood, either unsorted or a sorted T cell fraction (not recorded which). This chain joins TRBV7-9 and TRBJ1-6; D may be TRBD1 (5 bases). CDR3 protein: CASSLVGRDYNSPLHF. The CDR3 bases are TGTGCCAGCAGCTTAGTAGGCAGGGATTATAATTCACCCCTCCACTTT.